Listed here are 2 T cell receptor beta chains from one sample, sequenced in a study of T cell responses to AZD1222 COVID-19 vaccine. Clones were read by immunoSEQ multiplex PCR, and TCRdb kept only the in-frame ones, dropping some. Of about 92,000 clones in the sample, roughly 93% were seen once. The sample was peripheral blood, taken on day 0 of AZD1222 vaccination. These TCRs come from an adult in good health.

This clone has a handful of counts. V usage is TRBV7-9 and J usage is TRBJ1-5; D remains unclear. CDR1 is SEHNR and CDR2 is FQNEAQ in the germline V gene (reference sequence). The V and J ends lost 0 bases and 6 bases respectively, with 9 bases between them. CDR3 size: 14 residues. CDR3 region: CASSLAGVAQPQHF. The CDR3 bases are TGTGCCAGCAGCTTAGCTGGTGTAGCTCAGCCCCAGCATTTT. Looking up the rest from reference TRBV7-9 and TRBJ1-5 gives the full variable domain: DTGVSQNPRHKITKRGQNVTFRCDPISEHNRLYWYRQTLGQGPEFLTYFQNEAQLEKSRLLSDRFSAERPKGSFSTLEIQRTEQGDSAMYLCASSLAGVAQPQHFGDGTRLSIL.

This sequence joins TRBV6-2 or TRBV6-3 and TRBJ1-1; perhaps TRBD1 as D (6 bases). There are 19 residues in the CDR3. Germline V CDR1 and CDR2: MNHEY, SVGEGT. Trimming stripped 2 bases from V and 1 base from J, with 23 bases between. CDR3 region: CASSYDRTGRSFWNTEAFF. CDR3 bases: TGTGCCAGCAGTTACGACAGGACGGGACGCAGCTTTTGGAACACTGAAGCTTTCTTT.